The 25 T cell receptor beta chains listed next were all sequenced from one sample in a study of beta chain features in type 1 diabetes (dated by TCRdb to 2016 to 2019). Library preparation employed the immunoSEQ multiplex PCR assay. All of the isolated RNA was reverse transcribed with the High Capacity cDNA Reverse Transcription Kit, so expressed TCRB transcripts were sequenced. TCRdb stores this immuneACCESS table with in-frame sequences only. Part of the clones is absent; in the studies checked, under half of the shortfall reflects unresolved V genes, and no reason is known for the rest. In all, the sample holds fewer than 150,000 clones, and about 7% of those were seen once. The ten largest clones add up to about 1.3% of the sample. The specimen was central memory CD4+ T cells from blood. Receptors were obtained from a woman aged 25 to 39 in good health.

Many counts were recorded for this clone. CDR3 coding DNA: TGTGCCAGCAGCCGTATTCCGGGACTAGCGGGAGGGAACCAAAAGCAGTTCTTC. It specifies CASSRIPGLAGGNQKQFF. The chain has TRBV5-4 and TRBJ2-1; 16 nucleotides line up with TRBD2. Germline V gene lookup returns CDR1 SGHNT and CDR2 YYREEE (reference sequence). This CDR3 spans 18 amino acids. V gave up 4 bases and J gave up 11 bases; unmatched junction bases: 15.

This clone was detected only a few times. This chain uses TRBV29-1 with TRBJ1-4; D gene uncertain. The CDR3 contains 12 residues. Trimming removed 4 bases at V and 5 bases at J, with 8 bases between. Germline assignment: CDR1 SQVTM and CDR2 ANQGSEA. The CDR3 is CSVGLENEKLFF. CDR3 sequence (DNA): TGCAGCGTTGGGTTGGAGAATGAAAAACTGTTTTTT.

The table lists this clone with a few counts. V usage is TRBV5-4 and J usage is TRBJ2-1; 8 bases fit TRBD2. Germline CDR1 and CDR2: SGHNT and YYREEE (reference sequence). The length of the CDR3 is 15 residues. The V and J ends lost 4 bases and 4 bases, in that order; junction bases with no gene match: 7. This CDR3 is CASSPSGSPYNEQFF. The DNA for the CDR3 is TGTGCCAGCAGCCCGAGCGGGAGTCCATACAATGAGCAGTTCTTC.

This clone has a handful of counts. This sample includes further DNA sequences coding for the same CDR3. The CDR3 nucleotides read TGTGCCAGCAGCCGACTAGCGGGAGGTAACAATGAGCAGTTCTTC. Its translation is CASSRLAGGNNEQFF. V and J are TRBV2 and TRBJ2-1, with 13 positions matching TRBD2. Germline values: CDR1 SNHLY, CDR2 FYNNEI. The V segment lost 6 bases and the J segment 5 bases; nucleotides outside the gene matches: 4. The CDR3 spans 15 residues.

The table lists this clone with a few counts. V gene TRBV7-2 combines with J gene TRBJ1-2; 7 bases align to TRBD1. The germline CDR1 and CDR2 sequences are SGHTA and FQGNSA. The V gene end was trimmed by 6 bases and the J gene end by 8 bases; junction bases not matched to a gene: 9. CDR3 length equals 13 residues. CDR3 region: CASSPRQGGGYTF. CDR3 nucleotide sequence: TGTGCCAGCAGTCCCCGACAGGGCGGCGGCTACACCTTC.

The CDR3 DNA reads as TGTGCCAGCTCACCACTCAACAGCCGGACTGAAGCTTTCTTT. It codes for CASSPLNSRTEAFF. The chain uses TRBV18 and TRBJ1-1; D unclear. Trimming took 1 base from V and 5 from J, leaving 11 bases between them. The CDR3 consists of 14 residues. The V gene's germline CDR1 is KGHSH and CDR2 LQKENI.

This clone was seen repeatedly, ten times or more. The chain links TRBV7-3 to TRBJ2-6, with D hard to call. Trimming pared 6 bases from V and 0 bases from J, leaving 12 bases between. The germline V gene has CDR1 SGHTA and CDR2 FQGTGA. This CDR3 contains 16 residues. The CDR3 protein is CASSKQTVSGANVLTF. CDR3 coding DNA: TGTGCCAGCAGTAAACAGACCGTCTCTGGGGCCAACGTCCTGACTTTC.

This clone occurred many times. This chain connects TRBV28 to TRBJ2-1, with D uncertain. CDR1 is MDHEN, CDR2 SYDVKM, per germline. Trimming left V 7 bases short and J 8 bases short, with 15 bases between. The CDR3 loop spans 13 amino acids. The chain's CDR3 is CASISDQRDEQFF. The CDR3 DNA sequence: TGTGCCAGCATATCCGACCAACGGGATGAGCAGTTCTTC.

The chain recombines TRBV6-6 with TRBJ1-1; no clear D gene. The V gene lost 6 bases and the J gene lost 1 base, with 6 bases spanning the gap. Germline loops: CDR1 MNHNY, CDR2 SVGAGI (reference sequence). CDR3 length: 12 residues. This chain's CDR3 is CASSHRNTEAFF. The CDR3 nucleotides read TGTGCCAGCAGCCACAGGAACACTGAAGCTTTCTTT.

The rearrangement links TRBV7-2 to TRBJ2-3; D is possibly TRBD2 (5 bases). Deletions cut 6 bases from V and 4 bases from J, with 11 bases between. This CDR3 region has 13 residues. The germline V gene has CDR1 SGHTA and CDR2 FQGNSA. CDR3 residues: CASSLSEADTQYF. In DNA form, the CDR3 reads TGTGCCAGCAGTCTTAGCGAAGCAGATACGCAGTATTTT. The full variable domain, in which reference TRBV7-2 and TRBJ2-3 provide the parts outside the CDR3, is GAGVSQSPSNKVTEKGKDVELRCDPISGHTALYWYRQSLGQGLEFLIYFQGNSAPDKSGLPSDRFSAERTGGSVSTLTIQRTQQEDSAVYLCASSLSEADTQYFGPGTRLTVL.

This clone has just a few counts. The chain has TRBV28 and TRBJ2-7; 10 bases are shared with TRBD1. J gave up 3 bases and V 11 bases, and 4 bases lay outside the gene matches. CDR1 and CDR2 from the germline V gene are MDHEN and SYDVKM. The CDR3 covers 12 residues. The CDR3 loop reads CASTGGVYEQYF. Written as DNA, the CDR3 is TGTGCCTCGACAGGGGGCGTCTACGAGCAGTACTTC.

The chain combines TRBV2 with TRBJ1-4; maybe TRBD1 (6 bases). The CDR3 is 15 residues long. Trimming removed 1 base from V and 5 bases from J, with 11 bases in between. Germline V CDR1 and CDR2: SNHLY, FYNNEI. Here the CDR3 reads CASSEGWTENEKLFF. CDR3 nucleotides: TGTGCCAGCAGTGAAGGGTGGACAGAGAATGAAAAACTGTTTTTT.

The CDR3 sequence: CASDWTGQETQYF. CDR3 coding DNA: TGTGCTAGTGATTGGACAGGACAAGAGACCCAGTACTTC. The V call is TRBV12-5, the J call TRBJ2-5; 7 bases agree with TRBD1. J was trimmed by 2 bases and V by 7 bases; bases with no gene match: 4. Germline V CDR1 and CDR2: LGHNT, FRNRAP. This CDR3 region has 13 residues.

This clone was observed a handful of times. The rearrangement uses TRBV11-2 and TRBJ2-1; 14 bases match TRBD2. The germline V gene has CDR1 SGHAT and CDR2 FQNNGV. Trimming took 5 bases from V and 9 from J; bases not matched to a gene: 9. The length of the CDR3 is 16 residues. As DNA, the CDR3 is TGTGCCAGCAGCCAGCAGACTAGCGGGAGGGGCCTTGAGCAGTTCTTC. Encoded protein: CASSQQTSGRGLEQFF.

The table lists this clone with many counts. The chain carries TRBV2 and TRBJ2-3; D may be TRBD1 (6 bases). CDR3 length equals 14 residues. V was pared by 8 bases and J by 0 bases, with 12 bases between. The germline CDR1 and CDR2 sequences are SNHLY and FYNNEI. CDR3 sequence reads: CASFRQASTDTQYF. For the CDR3, the DNA is TGTGCCAGCTTTCGACAGGCCAGCACAGATACGCAGTATTTT.

In the case of this clone: One end of the junction is discordant with germline, which a read error may explain. The chain combines TRBV7-7 with TRBJ2-2, with D tentatively TRBD2 (5 bases). The germline V gene encodes CDR1 SSHAT and CDR2 FNYEAQ (reference sequence). The CDR3 consists of 15 residues. CDR3 sequence (DNA): TGTGCTAGCAGCCCCGTCGGGAAGAACACCGGGGAGCTGTTTTTT. It encodes CASSPVGKNTGELFF.

The chain carries TRBV28 and TRBJ1-2, with D possibly matching TRBD1 (6 bases). Per germline, CDR1 MDHEN and CDR2 SYDVKM. V dropped 6 bases and J dropped 4 bases, with 12 bases sitting between them. CDR3 length: 13 amino acids. The CDR3 here is CASRVQGPYGYTF. The CDR3 DNA reads as TGTGCCAGCAGAGTACAGGGTCCCTATGGCTACACCTTC.

CDR3 DNA sequence: TGTGCCAGCAGTTTAAAAAACAGGGGATCCTATGGCTACACCTTC. Translating it yields CASSLKNRGSYGYTF. V gene TRBV28 combines with J gene TRBJ1-2, with 7 bases aligning to TRBD1. Trimming cost V 2 bases and J 4 bases; bases outside gene matches: 7. This CDR3 has 15 residues. Germline CDR1 is MDHEN and CDR2 is SYDVKM.

CDR3 protein: CASSLGGGLVDTQYF. In DNA, the CDR3 is TGTGCCAGCAGCTTAGGAGGCGGGTTGGTAGATACGCAGTATTTT. The rearrangement uses TRBV11-2 and TRBJ2-3; D possibly corresponds to TRBD2 (5 bases). The germline V and J ends were trimmed by 1 base and 5 bases, with 13 bases remaining between them. The CDR3 is 15 residues long. CDR1 SGHAT and CDR2 FQNNGV come from the germline V gene.

J is TRBJ2-7 and V is TRBV18, with 10 bases identical to TRBD2. Germline loops: CDR1 KGHSH, CDR2 LQKENI. The CDR3 runs to 15 residues. V was pared by 3 bases and J by 6 bases, with 8 bases of the junction left unmatched. CDR3 sequence (DNA): TGTGCCAGCTCACCCGGGGTACTAGCGGGGTTCGAGCAGTACTTC. Encoded protein: CASSPGVLAGFEQYF.

This clone has a handful of counts. V gene TRBV7-2 combines with J gene TRBJ2-3; no reliable D call. This CDR3 has 12 residues. The V end lost 3 bases, the J end lost 4 bases, and 5 bases lay between the germline ends. In germline, CDR1 is SGHTA, CDR2 FQGNSA. For the CDR3, the DNA is TGTGCCAGCAGCTTTGGCCCAGATACGCAGTATTTT. It translates to CASSFGPDTQYF.

The chain combines TRBV7-2 with TRBJ2-7; 7 bases fit TRBD1. CDR1 is SGHTA, CDR2 FQGNSA, per germline. The CDR3 covers 14 residues. V lost 5 bases, J lost 2 bases, and 6 bases stayed unmatched. The CDR3, as DNA: TGTGCCAGCAGCCGGGACAGCAGCACCTACGAGCAGTACTTC. Its translation: CASSRDSSTYEQYF.

J is TRBJ2-3 and V is TRBV15, with 10 positions matching TRBD1. This CDR3 is 15 amino acids long. V was pared by 1 base and J by 4 bases, with 2 bases of the junction left unmatched. The germline V gene encodes CDR1 LNHNV and CDR2 YYDKDF (reference sequence). In DNA form, the CDR3 reads TGTGCCACCAGCAGAGCTGGACAGGGGGCAGATACGCAGTATTTT. Translating gives CATSRAGQGADTQYF.

This clone was seen more than once but under ten times. The chain combines TRBV7-2 with TRBJ2-5; 9 bases agree with TRBD2. Germline lookup yields CDR1 SGHTA and CDR2 FQGNSA. Trimming took 4 bases from V and 5 from J; bases not matched to a gene: 11. The CDR3 runs 16 residues. The CDR3 reads CASSSPSVAGAETQYF. For the CDR3, the DNA is TGTGCCAGCAGCTCACCTAGCGTAGCGGGAGCGGAGACCCAGTACTTC.

This clone has just a few counts. Only one base separates this from a far larger clonotype, so it likely reflects a read error. This chain joins TRBV5-1 and TRBJ2-3, with 7 bases fitting TRBD1. With 0 bases clipped from V and 2 bases from J, the junction kept 3 bases outside the gene matches. The germline V gene encodes CDR1 SGHRS and CDR2 YFSETQ. The CDR3 has 15 residues. The CDR3 region is CASSLDRGLTDTQYF. CDR3 DNA sequence: TGCGCCAGCAGCTTGGACAGGGGCCTCACAGATACGCAGTATTTT. The full variable domain, its missing parts supplied by reference TRBV5-1 and TRBJ2-3, is KAGVTQTPRYLIKTRGQQVTLSCSPISGHRSVSWYQQTPGQGLQFLFEYFSETQRNKGNFPGRFSGRQFSNSRSEMNVSTLELGDSALYLCASSLDRGLTDTQYFGPGTRLTVL.